These T cell receptor beta chains were read from a single sample in a study of blood T cell repertoires in COVID-19. Some clones are missing from TCRdb's copy, which holds only in-frame ones; the method was immunoSEQ multiplex PCR. Seen here are around 270,000 clones, over 80% observed once, and the top ten hold 3% to 3.5%. Material: PBMCs or T cells enriched from blood (not recorded which). Receptors were obtained from a woman in her forties who had been exposed to COVID-19. The CDR3 runs from the conserved cysteine through the conserved F or W. Fields, in order: clone size, D gene, V gene, J gene, CDR3 DNA, CDR3 protein. The D gene is left open where the match is weak. Clone size is not always given. Where it is, it says once, few, many or a class for expanded clones.

size: .; D: .; V: TRBV6-5; J: TRBJ1-2; DNA: TGTGCCAGCCAGGGTAACTATGGCTACACCTTC; CDR3: CASQGNYGYTF
size: .; D: TRBD1; V: TRBV19; J: TRBJ1-1; DNA: TGTGCCAGTAGCCACGTGACAGGGAAGAACACTGAAGCTTTCTTT; CDR3: CASSHVTGKNTEAFF
size: .; D: TRBD1; V: TRBV5-1; J: TRBJ1-4; DNA: TGTGCCAGCAGCTGGGGTTCGACAGGGAATGAAAAACTGTTTTTT; CDR3: CASSWGSTGNEKLFF
size: .; D: .; V: TRBV9; J: TRBJ1-5; DNA: TGTGCCAGCAGCGTAGGGGGAGGCAATCAGCCCCAGCATTTT; CDR3: CASSVGGGNQPQHF
size: .; D: .; V: TRBV6-2/TRBV6-3; J: TRBJ1-6; DNA: TGTGCCAGCAGTAAGGGGCTCGTGAGTAATTCACCCCTCCACTTT; CDR3: CASSKGLVSNSPLHF
size: .; D: TRBD1; V: TRBV19; J: TRBJ1-1; DNA: TGTGCCAGTAGCCAGGGGGGCTCCCGGGTTTACACTGAAGCTTTCTTT; CDR3: CASSQGGSRVYTEAFF
size: once; D: TRBD2; V: TRBV11-2; J: TRBJ2-2; DNA: TGTGCCAGCAGCTTATATGCGGGGGCGAACACCGGGGAGCTGTTTTTT; CDR3: CASSLYAGANTGELFF
size: once; D: .; V: TRBV19; J: TRBJ2-1; DNA: TGTGCCAGTAGTATAGTCAGGGATAGCAATGAGCAGTTCTTC; CDR3: CASSIVRDSNEQFF
size: .; D: .; V: TRBV7-3; J: TRBJ1-2; DNA: TGTGCCAGCAGCCTAGGTCCGTCCTCTTATGGCTACACCTTC; CDR3: CASSLGPSSYGYTF
size: .; D: .; V: TRBV4-3; J: TRBJ2-1; DNA: TGCGCCAGCAGCCAAGCTGGTTCCGGGAGACTGAGCTCCTACAATGAGCAGTTCTTC; CDR3: CASSQAGSGRLSSYNEQFF
size: .; D: .; V: TRBV12-3/TRBV12-4; J: TRBJ1-5; DNA: TGTGCCAGCAGTTTCAGACTCAATCAGCCCCAGCATTTT; CDR3: CASSFRLNQPQHF
size: .; D: TRBD1; V: TRBV19; J: TRBJ1-1; DNA: TGTGCCAGTAGATCGGGACAGCAGAACACTGAAGCTTTCTTT; CDR3: CASRSGQQNTEAFF
size: .; D: .; V: TRBV6-5; J: TRBJ2-1; DNA: TGTGCCAGCAGACCACCCGACAGAGAGCAGTTCTTC; CDR3: CASRPPDREQFF
size: .; D: .; V: TRBV24-1; J: TRBJ2-1; DNA: TGTGCCACCAGTACGCCAAGGGAGGCAGGGATGGATGAGCAGTTCTTC; CDR3: CATSTPREAGMDEQFF
size: .; D: .; V: TRBV6-5; J: TRBJ1-4; DNA: TGTGCCAGCAGTTTAGCGACAACTAATGAAAAACTGTTTTTT; CDR3: CASSLATTNEKLFF
size: .; D: .; V: TRBV19; J: TRBJ1-5; DNA: TGTGCCAGTAGGACTACAGGGCGAGGTCAGCCCCAGCATTTT; CDR3: CASRTTGRGQPQHF
size: .; D: .; V: TRBV4-3; J: TRBJ1-5; DNA: TGCGCCAGCAGCCCAGGGGTAGGGAATCAGCCCCAGCATTTT; CDR3: CASSPGVGNQPQHF
size: .; D: .; V: TRBV6-5; J: TRBJ2-1; DNA: TGTGCCAGCACCCCCTCAGGGCCCCATGAGCAGTTCTTC; CDR3: CASTPSGPHEQFF
size: .; D: .; V: TRBV4-1; J: TRBJ2-5; DNA: TGCGCCAGCAGCCAACAAGGGACTCAAGAGACCCAGTACTTC; CDR3: CASSQQGTQETQYF
size: .; D: .; V: TRBV19; J: TRBJ1-4; DNA: TGTGCCAGTAGACAGGCCCAACTTGCTAATGAAAAACTGTTTTTT; CDR3: CASRQAQLANEKLFF
size: .; D: .; V: TRBV20-1; J: TRBJ2-1; DNA: TGCAGTGCTCACAGGGTGGGTGAGCAGTTCTTC; CDR3: CSAHRVGEQFF
size: .; D: TRBD1; V: TRBV2; J: TRBJ2-7; DNA: TGTGCCAGCAGGGACCGGGACAGGGCGGGCGAGCAGTACTTC; CDR3: CASRDRDRAGEQYF
size: .; D: .; V: TRBV29-1; J: TRBJ1-2; DNA: TGCAGCGTTGCCCAGGGATATGGCTACACCTTC; CDR3: CSVAQGYGYTF